A single sample is the source of the 27 T cell receptor beta chains below, sequenced in a study of cytomegalovirus exposure and HLA in healthy donors. PCR used 60 Vbeta primers and 13 Jbeta primers. Some clones are missing from TCRdb's copy, which holds only in-frame ones; the method was immunoSEQ multiplex PCR. In the table there are 200,000 to 250,000 clones, under 90% of which are singletons. Sample: PBMCs. The source of these receptors is a human donor in good health.

The chain joins TRBV7-8 to TRBJ2-7; the match to TRBD2 covers 7 bases. Trimming took 2 bases from V and 4 from J; bases not matched to a gene: 8. The CDR3 extends over 15 amino acids. Germline V gives CDR1 SGHVS, CDR2 FQNEAQ. This CDR3 reads CASSLIPSGIYEQYF. CDR3 nucleotides: TGTGCCAGCAGCTTAATCCCTAGCGGCATATACGAGCAGTACTTC.

The sample holds a few counts of this clone. CDR3 nucleotides: TGTGCCAGCAGTAAACGACTAGATCTCCACGAGCAGTACTTC. Residues: CASSKRLDLHEQYF. The chain joins TRBV6-1 to TRBJ2-7, with D tentatively TRBD2 (6 bases). Trimming stripped 5 bases from V and 5 bases from J, with 16 bases between. The CDR3 has 14 residues. CDR1 and CDR2 (germline): MNHNS, SASEGT.

Written as DNA, the CDR3 is TGTGCCAGCAGACTGACAGGGAACTATGGCTACACCTTC. Amino acids: CASRLTGNYGYTF. The chain combines TRBV6-5 with TRBJ1-2, with TRBD1 matching 7 bases. This CDR3 comprises 13 residues. With 6 bases clipped from V and 2 bases from J, the junction kept 3 bases outside the gene matches. Germline V gives CDR1 MNHEY, CDR2 SVGAGI.

This chain uses TRBV9 with TRBJ1-2, with D possibly being TRBD1 (6 bases). Germline CDR1 SGDLS, CDR2 YYNGEE. This CDR3 spans 15 amino acids. V gave up 3 bases and J gave up 1 base, with 13 bases separating them. CDR3 in amino acids: CASSAAGVGNYGYTF. DNA of the CDR3: TGTGCCAGCAGCGCAGCAGGGGTCGGTAACTATGGCTACACCTTC. The full variable domain, with the rest looked up from reference TRBV9 and TRBJ1-2, is DSGVTQTPKHLITATGQRVTLRCSPRSGDLSVYWYQQSLDQGLQFLIQYYNGEERAKGNILERFSAQQFPDLHSELNLSSLELGDSALYFCASSAAGVGNYGYTFGSGTRLTVV.

The V gene is TRBV7-9, the J gene TRBJ2-1; 14 bases are a match to TRBD2. The germline gives CDR1 SEHNR, CDR2 FQNEAQ (reference sequence). The ends lost 5 bases at V and 8 bases at J; junction bases unmatched: 8. The CDR3 totals 16 residues. This CDR3 is CASSRGTSGRKDEQFF. The DNA for the CDR3 is TGTGCCAGCAGCCGGGGGACTAGCGGGAGAAAAGATGAGCAGTTCTTC.

The chain combines TRBV19 with TRBJ2-1, with D possibly TRBD2 on 6 matching bases. The V gene's germline CDR1 is LNHDA and CDR2 SQIVND (reference sequence). Deletions cut 3 bases from V and 6 bases from J, with 12 bases between. The CDR3 extends over 14 amino acids. The CDR3, as DNA: TGTGCCAGTAGTATGGTCGGGAGTGCCAATGAGCAGTTCTTC. This gives the protein CASSMVGSANEQFF.

The V gene is TRBV5-4, the J gene TRBJ2-2, with 7 bases that match TRBD1. Looked up from germline, CDR1 is SGHNT and CDR2 is YYREEE (reference sequence). This CDR3 is built from 15 residues. Germline trimming cut 7 bases from V and 1 base from J; bases unmatched to any gene: 7. The CDR3 nucleotides are TGTGCCAGCCGACAGGGAAGGGGGAACACCGGGGAGCTGTTTTTT. The encoded protein is CASRQGRGNTGELFF. The entire variable domain, with the rest obtained from reference TRBV5-4 and TRBJ2-2, is as follows: ETGVTQSPTHLIKTRGQQVTLRCSSQSGHNTVSWYQQALGQGPQFIFQYYREEENGRGNFPPRFSGLQFPNYSSELNVNALELDDSALYLCASRQGRGNTGELFFGEGSRLTVL.

The V gene is TRBV15, the J gene TRBJ2-3; TRBD2 matches 9 bases. The CDR3 has 17 residues. Trimming removed 5 bases from V and 5 bases from J; junction bases left unmatched: 14. The germline CDR1 and CDR2 sequences are LNHNV and YYDKDF (reference sequence). Written as DNA, the CDR3 is TGTGCCACCAGCGAGGGGAGGGGGACTAGCTGGGAAGATACGCAGTATTTT. Translating gives CATSEGRGTSWEDTQYF.

The CDR3 protein is CASSSYEGQGNRDEQFF. CDR3 sequence (DNA): TGTGCCAGCTCATCTTATGAGGGACAGGGGAACCGTGATGAGCAGTTCTTC. The chain has TRBV18 and TRBJ2-1; TRBD1 agrees at 10 bases. Per germline, CDR1 KGHSH and CDR2 LQKENI. V gave up 5 bases and J gave up 8 bases; unmatched junction bases: 15. The CDR3 has 17 residues.

The CDR3 protein is CASRAQGREYGYTF. DNA for the CDR3: TGTGCCAGCAGGGCACAGGGACGCGAGTATGGCTACACCTTC. The V call is TRBV5-4, the J call TRBJ1-2, with a possible D match to TRBD1 (6 bases). The V gene lost 5 bases and the J gene lost 5 bases, with 16 bases spanning the gap. The CDR3 is 14 amino acids. Germline V gene sequence: CDR1 SGHNT, CDR2 YYREEE (reference sequence).

This rearrangement joins TRBV10-3 to TRBJ1-1; 7 positions match TRBD1. V shed 2 bases, J shed 4 bases, and the junction held 4 bases outside the gene matches. This CDR3 region has 14 residues. Germline CDR1 ENHRY, CDR2 SYGVKD. Written as DNA, the CDR3 is TGTGCCATCAGTGAGCCACGACAGGGCACTGAAGCTTTCTTT. This codes for CAISEPRQGTEAFF.

CDR3: CASSQERGPSYEQYF. Here the CDR3 DNA reads TGCGCCAGCAGCCAAGAGCGGGGGCCCTCCTACGAGCAGTACTTC. V gene TRBV4-3 combines with J gene TRBJ2-7; tentative D call: TRBD2 (7 bases). From germline, CDR1 is LGHNA and CDR2 YSLEER. Trimming took 0 bases from V and 0 from J, leaving 9 bases between them. The CDR3 consists of 15 residues.

The chain links TRBV15 to TRBJ2-7; maybe TRBD1 (5 bases). The V gene lost 11 bases and the J gene lost 4 bases, with 18 bases spanning the gap. CDR1 is LNHNV and CDR2 is YYDKDF in the germline V gene (reference sequence). The CDR3 consists of 13 residues. CDR3 in DNA: TGTGCCCCACTGGGGCGGAATACATACGAGCAGTACTTC. This gives the protein CAPLGRNTYEQYF.

This clone was counted a few times. V and J are TRBV28 and TRBJ1-4; 7 nucleotides align to TRBD1. Germline V gives CDR1 MDHEN, CDR2 SYDVKM. J was trimmed by 5 bases and V by 8 bases; bases with no gene match: 8. This CDR3 spans 14 amino acids. The CDR3 coding sequence is TGTGCCAGCGGGCTGGGACAGTCCAATGAAAAACTGTTTTTT. Encoded protein: CASGLGQSNEKLFF.

This chain uses TRBV6-1 with TRBJ1-2; TRBD1 aligns across 9 bases. CDR3 length equals 17 residues. Losses at the gene ends were 3 bases for V and 4 bases for J; bases not matched to a gene: 12. Germline V gene sequence: CDR1 MNHNS, CDR2 SASEGT. CDR3: CASSEGTGRPLFYGYTF. In nucleotides, the CDR3 is TGTGCCAGCAGTGAGGGGACAGGGAGACCCCTATTCTATGGCTACACCTTC.

CDR3 loop: CASSLGTVRSYEQYF. In DNA form, the CDR3 reads TGTGCCAGCAGCCTGGGGACAGTACGCTCCTACGAGCAGTACTTC. The V gene is TRBV7-8, the J gene TRBJ2-7; 7 bases align to TRBD1. The CDR3 extends over 15 amino acids. Trimming took 5 bases from V and 0 from J; bases not matched to a gene: 7. The germline CDR1 and CDR2 sequences are SGHVS and FQNEAQ.

This rearrangement joins TRBV10-3 to TRBJ2-1, with 14 bases that match TRBD2. The CDR3 contains 15 residues. J lost 0 bases, V lost 11 bases, and 3 bases had no gene match. The germline CDR1 and CDR2 sequences are ENHRY and SYGVKD. For the CDR3, the DNA is TGTGCCGTCGGGACTAGCGGGAGCTCCTACAATGAGCAGTTCTTC. Protein: CAVGTSGSSYNEQFF.

This sequence joins TRBV20-1 and TRBJ2-5; no clear D gene. CDR1 and CDR2 from the germline V gene are DFQATT and SNEGSKA (reference sequence). V lost 1 base and J lost 4, with 4 bases in between. The CDR3 is 11 amino acids. CDR3 DNA: TGCAGTGCTAGAGGGGCAGAGACCCAGTACTTC. Translated, it gives CSARGAETQYF.

The gene calls are TRBV28 and TRBJ2-7; TRBD1 matches 11 bases. The CDR3 contains 16 residues. Germline CDR1 reads MDHEN; CDR2 reads SYDVKM. The V segment lost 7 bases and the J segment 6 bases; nucleotides outside the gene matches: 14. The CDR3 here is CASTVGGTGGGGEQYF. CDR3 DNA: TGTGCCAGCACCGTGGGGGGGACAGGGGGAGGGGGCGAGCAGTACTTC.

The chain is built from TRBV2 and TRBJ1-3, with D perhaps matching TRBD1 (6 bases). Germline CDR1 is SNHLY and CDR2 is FYNNEI. V lost 4 bases and J 0 bases, leaving 10 bases between the germline ends. There are 15 residues in the CDR3. CDR3 region: CASSVQGTSGNTIYF. The CDR3 DNA follows: TGTGCCAGCAGTGTCCAGGGGACCTCTGGAAACACCATATATTTT.

The chain combines TRBV6-7 with TRBJ1-5; D might be TRBD1 (5 bases). TRBV6-7 is an ORF, and what it does is uncertain. The CDR3 has 15 residues. With 0 bases removed from V and 4 bases from J, the gap between germline ends came to 10 bases. The CDR3 bases are TGTGCCAGCAGTTACTCTGGACACCAGAATCAGCCCCAGCATTTT. Residues: CASSYSGHQNQPQHF.

V is TRBV15 and J is TRBJ2-7; TRBD2 is a possible D gene (5 bases). The CDR3 consists of 15 residues. Per germline, CDR1 LNHNV and CDR2 YYDKDF (reference sequence). The V and J ends lost 0 bases and 3 bases respectively, with 12 bases between them. CDR3 loop: CATSRDSGKFYEQYF. In DNA form, the CDR3 reads TGTGCCACCAGCAGAGACAGCGGCAAATTCTACGAGCAGTACTTC. Drawing the rest from reference TRBV15 and TRBJ2-7, the complete variable domain is DAMVIQNPRYQVTQFGKPVTLSCSQTLNHNVMYWYQQKSSQAPKLLFHYYDKDFNNEADTPDNFQSRRPNTSFCFLDIRSPGLGDTAMYLCATSRDSGKFYEQYFGPGTRLTVT.

J is TRBJ2-1 and V is TRBV5-1, with 12 bases that match TRBD2. The CDR3 totals 16 residues. J was trimmed by 5 bases and V by 0 bases; bases with no gene match: 3. CDR1 and CDR2 (germline): SGHRS, YFSETQ. This CDR3 reads CASSLATSGRNNEQFF. The CDR3 DNA follows: TGCGCCAGCAGCTTGGCAACTAGCGGGAGGAACAATGAGCAGTTCTTC.

This clone showed up just a few times. J is TRBJ1-1 and V is TRBV29-1; 7 bases are a match to TRBD1. The CDR3 is 11 amino acids. Germline CDR1 reads SQVTM; CDR2 reads ANQGSEA. The CDR3 sequence is CAGGLDTEAFF. The DNA of the CDR3 is TGCGCAGGGGGGTTGGACACTGAAGCTTTCTTT.

The chain carries TRBV18 and TRBJ2-7, with a weak D call TRBD1 (5 bases). From germline, CDR1 is KGHSH and CDR2 LQKENI. The CDR3 runs to 13 residues. V lost 6 bases to trimming and J lost 5 bases, with 14 bases between them. CDR3 coding DNA: TGTGCCAGCTCCCCCCAGGGTTTCCACGAGCAGTACTTC. As protein: CASSPQGFHEQYF.

The V and J genes are TRBV28 and TRBJ1-1, with D maybe TRBD1 (5 bases). This CDR3 has 14 residues. V was cut by 6 bases and J by 4 bases, with 15 bases left in between. CDR1 is MDHEN and CDR2 is SYDVKM in the germline V gene. The CDR3 DNA reads as TGTGCCAGCAGCCCCGGGGGGTGGGGCACTGAAGCTTTCTTT. This codes for CASSPGGWGTEAFF. The full variable domain, rest sourced from reference TRBV28 and TRBJ1-1, is DVKVTQSSRYLVKRTGEKVFLECVQDMDHENMFWYRQDPGLGLRLIYFSYDVKMKEKGDIPEGYSVSREKKERFSLILESASTNQTSMYLCASSPGGWGTEAFFGQGTRLTVV.

This chain joins TRBV25-1 and TRBJ1-1; TRBD1 agrees at 11 bases. V lost 5 bases to trimming and J lost 7 bases; unmatched junction nucleotides: 6. Per the germline V gene, CDR1 is MGHDK and CDR2 is SYGVNS. CDR3 length equals 14 residues. In DNA, the CDR3 is TGTGCCAGCAGTTTCCTGGGACAGGGGGTTGAAGCTTTCTTT. As protein: CASSFLGQGVEAFF.